This T cell receptor (beta chain) was obtained from a study of T cell responses to AZD1222 COVID-19 vaccine. Study observations and caveats: Females made up more of the donors, who were largely white British, and clonal diversity may have come out too low. Repertoires in all cases were sampled only once the peak T cell response had passed.

V was shortened by 10 bases and J by 0 bases, with 9 bases between the two germline ends. In germline, CDR1 is LGHNA, CDR2 YNFKEQ. This CDR3 spans 13 amino acids. With regard to this clone: Its antigen is not identified.

This table comes from immunoSEQ multiplex PCR, and its TCRdb copy is limited to in-frame clones, with some not included. In the table there are over 150,000 clones, 70% to 90% of which are singletons. This specimen consisted of peripheral blood, obtained on day 0 of AZD1222 vaccination. The clonotype originates from an adult in good health. This sequence joins TRBV4-2 and TRBJ2-2, with D uncertain. The CDR3 DNA reads as TGTGCCACCGGACGTGCGAACACCGGGGAGCTGTTTTTT. Encoded protein: CATGRANTGELFF.